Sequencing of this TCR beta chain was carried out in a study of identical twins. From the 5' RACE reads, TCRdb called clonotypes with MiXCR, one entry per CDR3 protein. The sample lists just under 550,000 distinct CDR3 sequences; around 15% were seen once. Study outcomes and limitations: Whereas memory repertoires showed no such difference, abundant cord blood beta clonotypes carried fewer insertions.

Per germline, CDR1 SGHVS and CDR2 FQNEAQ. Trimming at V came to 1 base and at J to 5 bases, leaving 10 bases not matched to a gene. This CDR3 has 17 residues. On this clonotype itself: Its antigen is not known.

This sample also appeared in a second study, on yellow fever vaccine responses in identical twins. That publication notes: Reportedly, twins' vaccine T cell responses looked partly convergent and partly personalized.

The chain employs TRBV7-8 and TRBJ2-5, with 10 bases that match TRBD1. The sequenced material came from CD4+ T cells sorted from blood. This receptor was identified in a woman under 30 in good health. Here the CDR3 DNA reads TGTGCCAGCAGCTTAGTCCCGGGACAGGGGAAAATGGAGACCCAGTACTTC. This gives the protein CASSLVPGQGKMETQYF.